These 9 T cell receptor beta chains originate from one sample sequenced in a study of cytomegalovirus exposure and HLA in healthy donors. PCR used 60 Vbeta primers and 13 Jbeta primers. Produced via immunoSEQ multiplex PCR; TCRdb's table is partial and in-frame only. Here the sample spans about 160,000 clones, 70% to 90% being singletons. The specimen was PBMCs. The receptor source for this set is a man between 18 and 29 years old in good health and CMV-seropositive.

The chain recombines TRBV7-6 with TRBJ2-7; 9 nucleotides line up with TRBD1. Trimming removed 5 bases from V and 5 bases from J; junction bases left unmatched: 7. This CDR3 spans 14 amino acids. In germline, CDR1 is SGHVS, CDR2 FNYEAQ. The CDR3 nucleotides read TGTGCCAGCAGCCCCGGACAGGGGCGGAACGAGCAGTACTTC. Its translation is CASSPGQGRNEQYF. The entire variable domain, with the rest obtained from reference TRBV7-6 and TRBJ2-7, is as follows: GAGVSQSPRYKVTKRGQDVALRCDPISGHVSLYWYRQALGQGPEFLTYFNYEAQQDKSGLPNDRFSAERPEGSISTLTIQRTEQRDSAMYRCASSPGQGRNEQYFGPGTRLTVT.

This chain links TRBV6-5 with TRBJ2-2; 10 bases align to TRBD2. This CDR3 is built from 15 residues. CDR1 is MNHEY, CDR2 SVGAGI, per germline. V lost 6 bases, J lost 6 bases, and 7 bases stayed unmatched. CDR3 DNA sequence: TGTGCCAGCAGCCTAGCGGGGGTCGGGGCCGGGGAGCTGTTTTTT. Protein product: CASSLAGVGAGELFF.

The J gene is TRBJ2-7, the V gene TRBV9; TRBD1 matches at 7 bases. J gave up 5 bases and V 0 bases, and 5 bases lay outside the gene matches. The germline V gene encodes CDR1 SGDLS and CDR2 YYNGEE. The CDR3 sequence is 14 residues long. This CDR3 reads CASSVASRGHEQYF. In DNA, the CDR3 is TGTGCCAGCAGCGTAGCCTCAAGGGGGCACGAGCAGTACTTC. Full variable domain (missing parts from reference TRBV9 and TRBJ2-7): DSGVTQTPKHLITATGQRVTLRCSPRSGDLSVYWYQQSLDQGLQFLIQYYNGEERAKGNILERFSAQQFPDLHSELNLSSLELGDSALYFCASSVASRGHEQYFGPGTRLTVT.

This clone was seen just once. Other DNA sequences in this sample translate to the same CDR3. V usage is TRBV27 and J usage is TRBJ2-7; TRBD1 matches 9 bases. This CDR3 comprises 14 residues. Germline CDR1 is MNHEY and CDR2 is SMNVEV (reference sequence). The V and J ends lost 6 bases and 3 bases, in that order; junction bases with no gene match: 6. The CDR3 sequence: CASSPGQGGYEQYF. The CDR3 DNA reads TGTGCCAGCAGCCCGGGACAGGGAGGCTACGAGCAGTACTTC.

CDR3 coding DNA: TGTGCTAGCATGGGGGGAGGGAACACTGAAGCTTTCTTT. Amino acid sequence: CASMGGGNTEAFF. The rearrangement joins TRBV12-5 to TRBJ1-1, with a weak D call TRBD1 (5 bases). Germline V gives CDR1 LGHNT, CDR2 FRNRAP. The ends were cut back, 9 bases at V and 1 base at J, with 12 bases in the middle. The CDR3 has 13 amino acids. Full variable domain (rest looked up from reference TRBV12-5 and TRBJ1-1): DARVTQTPRHKVTEMGQEVTMRCQPILGHNTVFWYRQTMMQGLELLAYFRNRAPLDDSGMPKDRFSAEMPDATLATLKIQPSEPRDSAVYFCASMGGGNTEAFFGQGTRLTVV.

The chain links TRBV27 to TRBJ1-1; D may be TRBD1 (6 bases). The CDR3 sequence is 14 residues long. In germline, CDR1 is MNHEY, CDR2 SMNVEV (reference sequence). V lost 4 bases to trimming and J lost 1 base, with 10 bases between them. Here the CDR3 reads CASSSGTSNTEAFF. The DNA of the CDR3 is TGTGCCAGCAGTTCAGGGACATCGAACACTGAAGCTTTCTTT.

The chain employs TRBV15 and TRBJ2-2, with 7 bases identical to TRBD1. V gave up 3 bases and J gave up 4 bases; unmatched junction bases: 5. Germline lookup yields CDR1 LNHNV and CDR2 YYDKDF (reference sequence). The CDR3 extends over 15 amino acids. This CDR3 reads CATSSGQDATGELFF. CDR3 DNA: TGTGCCACCAGCAGTGGACAGGACGCCACCGGGGAGCTGTTTTTT.

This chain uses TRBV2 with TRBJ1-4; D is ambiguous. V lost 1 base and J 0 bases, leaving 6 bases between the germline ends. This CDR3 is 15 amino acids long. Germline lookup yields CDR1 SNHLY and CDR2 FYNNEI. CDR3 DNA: TGTGCCAGCAGTGAAGGGGCAGCAACTAATGAAAAACTGTTTTTT. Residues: CASSEGAATNEKLFF.

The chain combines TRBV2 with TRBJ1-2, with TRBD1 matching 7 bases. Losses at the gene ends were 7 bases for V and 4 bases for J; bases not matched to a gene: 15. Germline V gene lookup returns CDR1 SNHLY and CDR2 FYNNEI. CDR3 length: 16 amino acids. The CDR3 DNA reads TGTGCCAGCACCCCTTCTCCCGGGGCAGGGGGCTATGGCTACACCTTC. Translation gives CASTPSPGAGGYGYTF.